The clone carrying this T cell receptor (beta chain) was picked up many times. The antigen is not known. This entry belongs to a study of T-cell reconstitution after alpha-beta-depleted transplantation in children. As it was prepared, the TCRbeta library received unique molecular identifiers. TCRdb used MiXCR to reprocess the PCR reads, holding one entry per CDR3 protein. The table has fewer than 350,000 distinct CDR3 sequences, approximately 7.3% seen once. Whole-study findings and limits: Once a year had passed after transplant, T-cell counts and diversity came mostly from newly produced T cells. It was surviving recipient T cells and thymic progenitors that gave some patients high TCRbeta diversity at day 60. Two months or so post-transplant, alpha-beta T cells reportedly derived from several hundred expanded graft clones.

V dropped 6 bases and J dropped 8 bases, with 16 bases sitting between them. The CDR3 has 13 residues. Germline CDR1 and CDR2: MNHEY and SMNVEV (reference sequence). The clonotype was recovered from a female patient between 2 and 10 years old who had a stem cell transplant for Fanconi anemia, so the T cells may come from the graft donor. The sequencing here drew on peripheral blood, taken 360 days after TCRalphabeta/CD19-depleted stem cell transplant. The chain employs TRBV27 and TRBJ1-2; tentative D call: TRBD1 (6 bases). Here the CDR3 reads CASRLQGTGGYTF. The CDR3 nucleotides are TGTGCCAGCAGACTACAGGGTACAGGGGGCTACACCTTC.